This T cell receptor beta chain was sequenced for a study of cytotoxic CD8 clonotypes in ibrutinib-treated CLL. On the study more broadly: The patient breakdown showed more than 9 relapsed/refractory and approximately 15 treatment-naive cases, with approximately 18 IGHV unmutated. Partial response occurred in around 24 patients and complete response in 2; at median roughly 74 months, roughly 15 remained remitted and about 12 progressed. Study-level results: Contraction or stability on treatment was seen for public clonotypes, which were uncommon.

Assay: immunoSEQ multiplex PCR; the TCRdb copy retains only in-frame clones and omits some. This table holds approximately 200,000 clones, over 60% found once. Remarks on this clone: Its specificity is unknown.

CDR3 length equals 16 residues. The V segment lost 4 bases and the J segment 1 base; nucleotides outside the gene matches: 7. Germline CDR1 and CDR2: KGHSH and LQKENI. The specimen comprised PBMCs, sampled after 24 months of ibrutinib treatment. The rearrangement links TRBV18 to TRBJ2-7; TRBD2 agrees at 10 bases. The origin of this receptor is a human donor with chronic lymphocytic leukemia. The CDR3 protein is CASSLSTSGWSYEQYF. For the CDR3, the DNA is TGTGCCAGCTCACTTTCGACTAGCGGGTGGTCCTACGAGCAGTACTTC.